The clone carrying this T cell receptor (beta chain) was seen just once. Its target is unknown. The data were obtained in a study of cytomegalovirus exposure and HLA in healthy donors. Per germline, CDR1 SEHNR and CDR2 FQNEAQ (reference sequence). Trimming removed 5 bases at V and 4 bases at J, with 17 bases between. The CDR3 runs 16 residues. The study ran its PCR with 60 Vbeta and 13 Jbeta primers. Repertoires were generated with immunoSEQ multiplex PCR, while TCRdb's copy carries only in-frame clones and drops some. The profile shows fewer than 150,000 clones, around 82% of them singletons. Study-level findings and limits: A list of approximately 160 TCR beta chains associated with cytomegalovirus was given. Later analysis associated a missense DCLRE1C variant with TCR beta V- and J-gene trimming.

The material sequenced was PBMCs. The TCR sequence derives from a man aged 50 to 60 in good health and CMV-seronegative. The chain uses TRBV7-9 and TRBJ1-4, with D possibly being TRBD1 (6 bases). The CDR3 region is CASSPAPQGINEKLFF. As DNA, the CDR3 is TGTGCCAGCAGCCCGGCCCCCCAGGGGATTAATGAAAAACTGTTTTTT. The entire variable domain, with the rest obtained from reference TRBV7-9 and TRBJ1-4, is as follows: DTGVSQNPRHKITKRGQNVTFRCDPISEHNRLYWYRQTLGQGPEFLTYFQNEAQLEKSRLLSDRFSAERPKGSFSTLEIQRTEQGDSAMYLCASSPAPQGINEKLFFGSGTQLSVL.